The entry that follows covers one T cell receptor beta chain sequence. Sequence at one end of the junction differs from germline and may be a read error. This CDR3 is 14 amino acids long. Germline V CDR1 and CDR2: PRHDT, FYEKMQ (reference sequence). Produced via immunoSEQ multiplex PCR; TCRdb's table is partial and in-frame only. The table shows 40,000 to 55,000 clones, with 65% to 90% occurring only once. The sample is drawn from a study of T cell responses to AZD1222 COVID-19 vaccine. The sample consisted of peripheral blood, taken 28 days after the second AZD1222 dose. The rearrangement joins TRBV13 to TRBJ2-1; D remains unclear. The clonotype comes from an adult who received the AZD1222 COVID-19 vaccine. The CDR3 DNA follows: TGTGCCAGCGGCTTACGGTCCTCCCTGGATGAGCAGTTCTTC. This translates into CASGLRSSLDEQFF.